The 24 T cell receptor beta chains below all came from one sample that was sequenced in a study of blood T cell repertoires in COVID-19. The repertoire was sequenced with immunoSEQ multiplex PCR; TCRdb's copy has only in-frame clones and lacks some. The top ten hold approximately 8.5% of the sample, which has hundreds of thousands of clones, approximately 88% seen once. What was sequenced was peripheral blood. Receptors were obtained from a man aged 18 to 30 with active or convalescent COVID-19.

This chain connects TRBV19 to TRBJ2-7; D is possibly TRBD1 (6 bases). Looked up from germline, CDR1 is LNHDA and CDR2 is SQIVND (reference sequence). Trimming left V 3 bases short and J 2 bases short, with 8 bases between. CDR3 length: 13 amino acids. The CDR3 protein is CASSIDRTYEQYF. CDR3 coding DNA: TGTGCCAGTAGTATCGACAGGACCTACGAGCAGTACTTC. Supplemented by reference TRBV19 and TRBJ2-7, the full variable domain reads DGGITQSPKYLFRKEGQNVTLSCEQNLNHDAMYWYRQDPGQGLRLIYYSQIVNDFQKGDIAEGYSVSREKKESFPLTVTSAQKNPTAFYLCASSIDRTYEQYFGPGTRLTVT.

This rearrangement joins TRBV7-8 to TRBJ2-5; no firm D call. CDR1 and CDR2 from the germline V gene are SGHVS and FQNEAQ. CDR3 length equals 15 residues. V dropped 1 base and J dropped 4 bases, with 13 bases sitting between them. The CDR3 DNA follows: TGTGCCAGCAGCTTAGGGGCCTCCTATGGAGAGACCCAGTACTTC. This sequence encodes CASSLGASYGETQYF.

The genes are TRBV5-4 and TRBJ1-1; perhaps TRBD1 as D (6 bases). Trimming removed 1 base from V and 0 bases from J, with 13 bases in between. Germline V gene sequence: CDR1 SGHNT, CDR2 YYREEE (reference sequence). The CDR3 has 16 residues. The CDR3 nucleotides are TGTGCCAGCAGCTTGTGGCAGGGGACATTGAACACTGAAGCTTTCTTT. It encodes CASSLWQGTLNTEAFF.

This chain links TRBV7-2 with TRBJ1-5, with D possibly being TRBD1 (5 bases). Germline-derived CDR1 and CDR2 are SGHTA and FQGNSA. The CDR3 covers 15 residues. Trimming removed 5 bases from V and 3 bases from J, with 14 bases in between. CDR3 in DNA: TGTGCCAGCAGCCGCAGGGATGGATCCAATCAGCCCCAGCATTTT. Translating gives CASSRRDGSNQPQHF.

The V and J genes are TRBV7-2 and TRBJ1-2, with a tentative D call TRBD1 (5 bases). Trimming removed 6 bases at V and 2 bases at J, with 7 bases between. The germline gives CDR1 SGHTA, CDR2 FQGNSA. The CDR3 is 12 residues long. The CDR3 loop is CASSHRNYGYTF. Here the CDR3 DNA reads TGTGCCAGCAGTCACAGGAACTATGGCTACACCTTC.

The rearrangement links TRBV15 to TRBJ1-1; D remains unclear. The length of the CDR3 is 13 residues. V was trimmed by 1 base and J by 8 bases, leaving 11 bases between them. From germline, CDR1 is LNHNV and CDR2 YYDKDF (reference sequence). CDR3 region: CATSRGQTEEAFF. The CDR3 nucleotides read TGTGCCACCAGCAGAGGTCAGACGGAGGAAGCTTTCTTT.

This clone was detected only a few times. The CDR3 DNA reads as TGTGCCAGCAGCTTGTGGGCGACAGGGGGCTTGACTGAAGCTTTCTTT. Its protein product is CASSLWATGGLTEAFF. The rearrangement uses TRBV5-6 and TRBJ1-1, with TRBD1 matching over 10 bases. CDR1 and CDR2 (germline): SGHDT, YYEEEE. CDR3 length: 16 residues. V was clipped by 1 base and J by 5 bases; unmatched bases: 8.

The rearrangement joins TRBV29-1 to TRBJ1-2; D may be TRBD1 (6 bases). Per germline, CDR1 SQVTM and CDR2 ANQGSEA. Trimming shortened V by 0 bases and J by 8 bases, and 19 bases separated the two germline ends. The CDR3 extends over 15 amino acids. CDR3 bases: TGCAGCGTTGAAGAGGATATACAGGGTTCGTGGGGCTACACCTTC. Protein product: CSVEEDIQGSWGYTF.

This rearrangement joins TRBV4-3 to TRBJ1-2, with D perhaps TRBD1 (6 bases). Germline V gene sequence: CDR1 LGHNA, CDR2 YSLEER. V was cut by 3 bases and J by 7 bases, with 9 bases left in between. The CDR3 loop spans 12 amino acids. CDR3 nucleotides: TGCGCCAGCAGCCATAGGGGGTTTGGCTACACCTTC. Its translation: CASSHRGFGYTF.

The chain is built from TRBV9 and TRBJ2-5; D is perhaps TRBD2 (6 bases). Trimming took 4 bases from V and 2 from J, leaving 18 bases between them. Germline V CDR1 and CDR2: SGDLS, YYNGEE. The CDR3 has 16 residues. CDR3 loop: CASSPREGLGQETQYF. CDR3 in DNA: TGTGCCAGCAGCCCCCGAGAGGGACTCGGGCAAGAGACCCAGTACTTC. Full variable domain (remainder filled in from reference TRBV9 and TRBJ2-5): DSGVTQTPKHLITATGQRVTLRCSPRSGDLSVYWYQQSLDQGLQFLIQYYNGEERAKGNILERFSAQQFPDLHSELNLSSLELGDSALYFCASSPREGLGQETQYFGPGTRLLVL.

The gene calls are TRBV7-8 and TRBJ2-6; D not certain. V dropped 4 bases and J dropped 4 bases, with 8 bases sitting between them. The CDR3 consists of 14 residues. CDR1 and CDR2 (germline): SGHVS, FQNEAQ. CDR3 sequence: CASSSRRGANVLTF. DNA of the CDR3: TGTGCCAGCAGCTCGCGCCGGGGGGCCAACGTCCTGACTTTC. The full variable domain, its missing parts supplied by reference TRBV7-8 and TRBJ2-6, is GAGVSQSPRYKVAKRGQDVALRCDPISGHVSLFWYQQALGQGPEFLTYFQNEAQLDKSGLPSDRFFAERPEGSVSTLKIQRTQQEDSAVYLCASSSRRGANVLTFGAGSRLTVL.

The DNA of the CDR3 is TGTGCCAGCAGCCAAGATTGGGCTACTTCCTACAATGAGCAGTTCTTC. Residues: CASSQDWATSYNEQFF. The chain carries TRBV4-2 and TRBJ2-1, with unresolved D. V lost 0 bases to trimming and J lost 1 base, with 10 bases between them. Germline assignment: CDR1 LGHNA and CDR2 YNFKEQ. This CDR3 spans 16 amino acids.

This clone has only one observation. The chain links TRBV2 to TRBJ1-1; D might be TRBD1 (5 bases). The CDR3 is 14 amino acids. The V end was cut by 2 bases, the J end by 5 bases, with 12 bases between. Germline V gene lookup returns CDR1 SNHLY and CDR2 FYNNEI. The chain's CDR3 is CASSEWGSYTEAFF. The DNA for the CDR3 is TGTGCCAGCAGTGAATGGGGCAGTTATACTGAAGCTTTCTTT.

The V gene is TRBV7-9, the J gene TRBJ1-6; D possibly corresponds to TRBD1 (6 bases). Trimming took off 2 bases at V and 8 bases at J, with 25 bases between the two ends. CDR1 SEHNR and CDR2 FQNEAQ come from the germline V gene (reference sequence). The CDR3 consists of 19 residues. CDR3 protein: CASSLPGGNKQGTYSPLHF. In DNA, the CDR3 is TGTGCCAGCAGCTTACCGGGAGGGAATAAACAGGGAACTTATTCACCCCTCCACTTT.

V and J are TRBV14 and TRBJ2-3, with 11 bases lining up with TRBD2. Unmatched junction bases numbered 1, after V lost 3 bases and J lost 2 bases. CDR1 is SGHDN, CDR2 FVKESK, per germline. The CDR3 has 15 residues. The DNA for the CDR3 is TGTGCCAGCAGCCAGACTAGCGGGATCACAGATACGCAGTATTTT. Its translation is CASSQTSGITDTQYF.

This chain connects TRBV11-2 to TRBJ1-3; D not resolved. Trimming stripped 5 bases from V and 7 bases from J, with 9 bases between. The CDR3 spans 12 residues. The germline V gene has CDR1 SGHAT and CDR2 FQNNGV. CDR3 bases: TGTGCCAGCAGCCCTAGTACGAACACCATATATTTT. It is translated as CASSPSTNTIYF.

The chain links TRBV10-3 to TRBJ2-7; 9 nucleotides match TRBD2. J was trimmed by 1 base and V by 6 bases; bases with no gene match: 4. Germline-derived CDR1 and CDR2 are ENHRY and SYGVKD. The CDR3 covers 14 residues. CDR3 region: CAIRVAGESYEQYF. DNA for the CDR3: TGTGCCATCAGGGTAGCGGGGGAGTCCTACGAGCAGTACTTC.

The chain joins TRBV10-3 to TRBJ2-3; D not certain. V lost 10 bases, J lost 0 bases, and 14 bases lay in between. Germline values: CDR1 ENHRY, CDR2 SYGVKD. This CDR3 comprises 14 residues. Here the CDR3 DNA reads TGTGCCACCCATGACACCGCTAGCACAGATACGCAGTATTTT. Amino acids: CATHDTASTDTQYF.

As DNA, the CDR3 is TGTGCCAGCAGTGTCGGGACAGGGGGAAATCAGCCCCAGCATTTT. Protein product: CASSVGTGGNQPQHF. The gene calls are TRBV27 and TRBJ1-5; 11 nucleotides agree with TRBD1. Germline CDR1 and CDR2: MNHEY and SMNVEV (reference sequence). The CDR3 runs 15 residues. J gave up 4 bases and V 5 bases, and 4 bases lay outside the gene matches.

The chain recombines TRBV19 with TRBJ1-4; D possibly corresponds to TRBD1 (5 bases). This CDR3 has 16 residues. From germline, CDR1 is LNHDA and CDR2 SQIVND (reference sequence). Trimming stripped 4 bases from V and 6 bases from J, with 18 bases between. In nucleotides, the CDR3 is TGTGCCAGTAGTAGGGACCCCGCGGGGCTTCATGAAAAACTGTTTTTT. Its translation: CASSRDPAGLHEKLFF.

The chain links TRBV7-6 to TRBJ2-7; 8 bases map to TRBD2. The CDR3 is 14 residues long. The V gene end was trimmed by 0 bases and the J gene end by 5 bases; junction bases not matched to a gene: 3. In germline, CDR1 is SGHVS, CDR2 FNYEAQ. The CDR3 region is CASSLAGGDDEQYF. Here the CDR3 DNA reads TGTGCCAGCAGCTTAGCCGGGGGGGACGACGAGCAGTACTTC. Complete variable domain (other parts from reference TRBV7-6 and TRBJ2-7): GAGVSQSPRYKVTKRGQDVALRCDPISGHVSLYWYRQALGQGPEFLTYFNYEAQQDKSGLPNDRFSAERPEGSISTLTIQRTEQRDSAMYRCASSLAGGDDEQYFGPGTRLTVT.

This chain connects TRBV4-1 to TRBJ2-3; 12 bases fit TRBD2. The CDR3 contains 19 residues. The junction had 8 bases not matched to a gene; V was cut back by 1 base and J by 0 bases. CDR1 MGHRA and CDR2 YSYEKL come from the germline V gene. CDR3 region: CASSQVLAGGTSSTDTQYF. The CDR3 DNA follows: TGCGCCAGCAGCCAAGTCCTAGCGGGGGGGACTAGTAGCACAGATACGCAGTATTTT.

The J gene is TRBJ1-4, the V gene TRBV27; 9 nucleotides align to TRBD1. The CDR3 totals 15 residues. Unmatched junction bases numbered 5, after V lost 5 bases and J lost 4 bases. Germline lookup yields CDR1 MNHEY and CDR2 SMNVEV (reference sequence). The CDR3 coding sequence is TGTGCCAGCAGTCACGGGACAGGGCTTAATGAAAAACTGTTTTTT. Translation: CASSHGTGLNEKLFF.

The genes are TRBV4-3 and TRBJ2-1, with 7 bases aligning to TRBD2. With V trimmed by 1 base and J by 6 bases, 3 bases remained unmatched. This CDR3 comprises 14 residues. CDR1 is LGHNA and CDR2 is YSLEER in the germline V gene. CDR3 coding DNA: TGCGCCAGCAGCCAAGTTGGGGGGGGCAATGAGCAGTTCTTC. The encoded protein is CASSQVGGGNEQFF.